One and the same sample provided the 3 T cell receptor beta chains below, sequenced in a study of shared clonotypes between healthy human individuals. Some clones are missing from TCRdb's copy, which holds only in-frame ones; the method was immunoSEQ multiplex PCR. Of around 1.5 million clones in the sample, 98% were seen once. The sequenced sample consisted of naive CD4+ T cells sorted from blood. Sample subset: CD45RA+ positively selected. These receptors were collected from a man younger than 40 in good health.

This sequence joins TRBV9 and TRBJ2-3, with TRBD1 matching 7 bases. The CDR3 has 15 amino acids. Trimming at V came to 4 bases and at J to 3 bases, leaving 8 bases not matched to a gene. Germline V gives CDR1 SGDLS, CDR2 YYNGEE. The CDR3 region is CASSPRGGQTDTQYF. In DNA, the CDR3 is TGTGCCAGCAGCCCAAGAGGGGGACAGACAGATACGCAGTATTTT.

V is TRBV18 and J is TRBJ2-3; TRBD2 aligns across 8 bases. The germline gives CDR1 KGHSH, CDR2 LQKENI. After removal of 0 bases from V and 2 bases from J, the junction contained 1 base not matched to a gene. The CDR3 loop spans 15 amino acids. For the CDR3, the DNA is TGTGCCAGCTCACCACCGGGACTAGTCACAGATACGCAGTATTTT. Its translation is CASSPPGLVTDTQYF.

The rearrangement links TRBV9 to TRBJ1-1; D is unclear. V dropped 3 bases and J dropped 7 bases, with 22 bases sitting between them. The length of the CDR3 is 16 residues. Germline CDR1 reads SGDLS; CDR2 reads YYNGEE. The CDR3 sequence is CASSGPVGDAFVEAFF. The CDR3 nucleotides read TGTGCCAGCAGCGGCCCCGTTGGAGATGCCTTCGTTGAAGCTTTCTTT.